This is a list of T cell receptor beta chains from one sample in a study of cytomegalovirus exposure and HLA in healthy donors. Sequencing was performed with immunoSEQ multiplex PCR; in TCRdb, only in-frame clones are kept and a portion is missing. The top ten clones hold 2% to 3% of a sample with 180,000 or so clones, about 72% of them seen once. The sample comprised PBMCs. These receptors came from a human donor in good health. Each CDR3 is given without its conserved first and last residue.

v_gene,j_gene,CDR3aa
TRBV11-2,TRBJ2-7,ASSAQGFSGEQY
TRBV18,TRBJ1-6,ASSPDRAWNSPLH
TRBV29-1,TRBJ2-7,SAMGQKTYEQY
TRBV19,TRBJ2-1,ASSIGQAGSYNEQF
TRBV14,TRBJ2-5,ASSHTSGGQETQY
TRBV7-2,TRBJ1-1,ASSLVGSGNTEAF
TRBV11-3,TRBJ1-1,ASSWTAGTEAF
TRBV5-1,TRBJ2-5,ASSLASYQETQY
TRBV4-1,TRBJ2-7,ASSFGPQSYEQY
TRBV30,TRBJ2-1,AWKVGSSYNEQF
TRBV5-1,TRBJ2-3,ASSGNGGGSSGDTQY
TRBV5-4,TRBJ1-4,ASSLAGTGGEKLF
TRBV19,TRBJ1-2,ASSPEGARIYGYT
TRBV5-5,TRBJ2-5,ASRAQGQETQY
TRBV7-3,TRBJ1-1,ASSQQGVNTKAF
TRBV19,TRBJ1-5,ASNSGYRGNQPQH
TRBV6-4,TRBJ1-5,ASSAIQGDQPQH
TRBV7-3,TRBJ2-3,ASSLDQDTQY
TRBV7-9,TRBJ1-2,ASSLGEGVKGYT
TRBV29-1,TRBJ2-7,SVLTGSSYEQY
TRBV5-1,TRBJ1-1,ASSPDNMNTEAF
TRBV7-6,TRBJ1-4,ASSLLTGVSEKLF
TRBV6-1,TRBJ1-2,ASSEEGQGVAGYT
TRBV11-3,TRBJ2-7,ASSLYGQGAYEQY
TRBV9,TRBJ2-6,ASSGLRSSGANVLT
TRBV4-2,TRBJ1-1,ASSQDRRSWEAF
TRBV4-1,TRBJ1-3,ASSQGRSSGNTIY
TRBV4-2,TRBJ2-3,ASTPGLGGAFTDTQY
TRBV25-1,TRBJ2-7,ASGRQGLMF
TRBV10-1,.,ASGRDVSGFYEQY
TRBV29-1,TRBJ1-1,SVARQGNTEAF
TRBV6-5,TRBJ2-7,ASSYAGTGPYEQY
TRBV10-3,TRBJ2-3,AISEMRGGSTDTQY
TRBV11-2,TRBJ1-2,ASSLDQEVYGYT
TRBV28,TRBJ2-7,ASSLGGASAKY
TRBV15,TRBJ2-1,ATSSWGTEHNEQF
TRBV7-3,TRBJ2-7,ASSLTRVSYEQY
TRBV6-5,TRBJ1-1,ASSRVTGGGTEAF
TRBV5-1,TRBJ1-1,ASSTGTGGTEAF
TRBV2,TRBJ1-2,ASSADRACGYT
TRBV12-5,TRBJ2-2,ASGSGTPNGELF
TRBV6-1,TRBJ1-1,ASSKQGGDTEAF
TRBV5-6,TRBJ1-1,ASSIRTGGQGTEAF
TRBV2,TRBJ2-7,ASSAGSLSYEQY
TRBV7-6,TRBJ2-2,ASSRGGEISGELF
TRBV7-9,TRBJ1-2,ASSFGQDRGYT
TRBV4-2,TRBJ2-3,ASSQRIERGTDTQY
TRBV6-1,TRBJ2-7,ASSYSRKQY